The following is a T cell receptor beta chain sequence with its context. Mismatch with germline at one junction end may stem from a read error. Three rounds of nested PCR, following a modified ARM-PCR protocol, produced the TCRbeta library. TCRdb independently ran MiXCR on the multiplex PCR reads; one entry per CDR3 protein. The data contain more than 55,000 distinct CDR3 sequences, 61% of them singletons. This record belongs to a study of tumor and adjacent non-tumor tissue in lung cancer. The germline gives CDR1 SGHNT, CDR2 YENEEA. The CDR3 has 14 amino acids. No cell sorting was done before RNA was extracted from the tissue. This non-tumor lung sample came from over 3 cm beyond the tumor edge. Between August and November 2014, newly diagnosed, chemotherapy-naive lung cancer patients underwent thoracic surgery in China.

This clonotype was sampled from a man in his 70s with non-small cell lung cancer. The sequencing sample was made of distant non-tumor lung tissue. The chain has TRBV11-3 and TRBJ2-2, with D possibly matching TRBD2 (6 bases). The CDR3 region is CASKEGNNIGELLF. CDR3 bases: TGTGCCAGCAAGGAGGGAAATAATATCGGGGAGCTGCTTTTT.